This T cell receptor (beta chain) was documented in a study of PD-1 blockade in classical Hodgkin lymphoma. After autologous stem cell transplantation all patients relapsed, and prior brentuximab vedotin exposure differed between cohorts. Sequencing was performed with immunoSEQ multiplex PCR; in TCRdb, only in-frame clones are kept and a portion is missing. This sample has some 6,900 clones, with roughly four fifths found just once. V dropped 3 bases and J dropped 2; count of bases not matched to a gene: 16. The CDR3 is made up of 20 amino acids. Germline-derived CDR1 and CDR2 are MGHRA and YSYEKL. The chain uses TRBV4-1 and TRBJ2-6; the match to TRBD1 covers 7 bases. The sample consisted of peripheral blood mononuclear cells (PBMCs), taken before the second cycle of nivolumab. The TCR was taken from a human donor with classical Hodgkin lymphoma. CDR3 loop: CASSQRFDRDLKAGANVLTF. The CDR3 DNA is TGCGCCAGCAGCCAGCGATTCGACAGGGACCTAAAGGCTGGGGCCAACGTCCTGACTTTC.